The 24 T cell receptor beta chains presented below share a single source sample, sequenced in a study of pediatric ulcerative colitis (dated by TCRdb to between 2018 and 2021). To prepare the library, the immunoSEQ multiplex PCR assay was applied. Entries here come from immuneACCESS through TCRdb and include only in-frame sequences with V and J called. Some clones fail to appear in such tables; in the studies checked, an unresolved V gene covers under half of the shortfall, and the cause of the remainder is unknown. A total of 55,000 to 75,000 clones appear in this sample, about 90% of them only once. Of the sample, around 3% is held by the ten largest clones. Specimen: blood. The receptors here all came from a boy younger than 18 with severe ulcerative colitis.

In DNA form, the CDR3 reads TGCGCCAGCAGGAGCACCGGGGAGCTGTTTTTT. It is translated as CASRSTGELFF. The V call is TRBV4-1, the J call TRBJ2-2; no reliable D call. The CDR3 is 11 amino acids. Trimming left V 6 bases short and J 4 bases short, with 3 bases between. From germline, CDR1 is MGHRA and CDR2 YSYEKL.

The table lists this clone with a count of one. The chain combines TRBV4-2 with TRBJ2-7, with 10 bases lining up with TRBD2. The trim removed 0 bases at V and 4 bases at J, leaving 6 bases unmatched. The CDR3 sequence is 16 residues long. Germline CDR1 is LGHNA and CDR2 is YNFKEQ. CDR3 sequence: CASSQDMASGSYEQYF. CDR3 coding DNA: TGTGCCAGCAGCCAAGATATGGCTAGCGGGAGTTACGAGCAGTACTTC.

The chain is built from TRBV19 and TRBJ1-1; D not certain. The CDR3 runs 12 residues. V was clipped by 6 bases and J by 4 bases, with 9 bases between them. Per germline, CDR1 LNHDA and CDR2 SQIVND (reference sequence). CDR3 amino acids: CASSLGFTEAFF. The CDR3 region has the DNA TGTGCCAGTAGCCTTGGGTTCACTGAAGCTTTCTTT.

The CDR3 loop reads CASSSGSSASLGETQYF. CDR3 DNA: TGCGCCAGCAGCTCAGGGTCGAGTGCCTCTTTAGGAGAGACCCAGTACTTC. The genes are TRBV5-1 and TRBJ2-5; weak D call: TRBD1 (5 bases). Germline values: CDR1 SGHRS, CDR2 YFSETQ. Trimming stripped 3 bases from V and 4 bases from J, with 22 bases between. The CDR3 totals 17 residues.

The chain links TRBV6-6 to TRBJ1-2; no definite D call. CDR3 length: 15 amino acids. V lost 2 bases and J lost 4, with 14 bases in between. Germline values: CDR1 MNHNY, CDR2 SVGAGI (reference sequence). CDR3 bases: TGTGCCAGCAGTTACGAACAAGGTGTGGGCTATGGCTACACCTTC. Translated: CASSYEQGVGYGYTF.

In its sample, this clone was seen once. This rearrangement joins TRBV2 to TRBJ2-5, with TRBD1 matching 7 bases. This CDR3 is 13 amino acids long. Looked up from germline, CDR1 is SNHLY and CDR2 is FYNNEI. V gave up 7 bases and J gave up 1 base; unmatched junction bases: 3. The CDR3 DNA reads as TGTGCCAGCACCAGACAGGGCCAAGAGACCCAGTACTTC. The encoded protein is CASTRQGQETQYF.

The V gene is TRBV11-3, the J gene TRBJ1-1; 9 bases match TRBD1. Germline V CDR1 and CDR2: SGHNT, YENEEA. The CDR3 consists of 16 residues. The J segment lost 4 bases and the V segment lost 3 bases, leaving 9 bases of the junction unmatched. In nucleotides, the CDR3 is TGTGCCAGCAGCTTCCCGACTTCGACAGGGGGCACTGAAGCTTTCTTT. It translates to CASSFPTSTGGTEAFF.

This clone was seen only once. J is TRBJ2-3 and V is TRBV6-8; TRBD2 matches 11 bases. Germline values: CDR1 MNHGY, CDR2 SAAAGT. This CDR3 is built from 16 residues. The V segment lost 6 bases and the J segment 2 bases; nucleotides outside the gene matches: 7. CDR3 residues: CASRLLAGGITDTQYF. The CDR3 region has the DNA TGTGCCAGCAGATTGCTAGCGGGAGGAATCACAGATACGCAGTATTTT.

The genes are TRBV10-2 and TRBJ1-1, with a weak D call TRBD1 (5 bases). Trimming stripped 3 bases from V and 1 base from J, with 21 bases between. CDR3 length equals 18 residues. Germline V gives CDR1 WSHSY, CDR2 SAAADI. Written as DNA, the CDR3 is TGCGCCAGCAGTGAACCAATCTTCCGGGACGGGGAGAACACTGAAGCTTTCTTT. It encodes CASSEPIFRDGENTEAFF.

The rearrangement joins TRBV6-5 to TRBJ1-1; possible D gene TRBD1, 5 bases. The CDR3 is 14 amino acids. CDR1 is MNHEY and CDR2 is SVGAGI in the germline V gene. V was cut by 2 bases and J by 1 base, with 8 bases left in between. CDR3 bases: TGTGCCAGCAGTTACCTTGGGGGGAACACTGAAGCTTTCTTT. It yields the protein CASSYLGGNTEAFF.

This chain connects TRBV6-6 to TRBJ2-3, with D possibly TRBD1 on 6 matching bases. CDR3 length: 16 amino acids. V was cut by 4 bases and J by 3 bases, with 17 bases left in between. Germline CDR1 and CDR2: MNHNY and SVGAGI (reference sequence). CDR3 residues: CASSSIPGERTDTQYF. CDR3 sequence (DNA): TGTGCCAGCAGTTCCATCCCAGGGGAGAGGACAGATACGCAGTATTTT.

The rearrangement links TRBV9 to TRBJ2-7; 7 bases match TRBD2. The CDR3 is 15 amino acids. Germline CDR1 reads SGDLS; CDR2 reads YYNGEE. Germline trimming cut 3 bases from V and 0 bases from J; bases unmatched to any gene: 6. In DNA, the CDR3 is TGTGCCAGCAGCGGAGGCGGCGGGAGCTCCTACGAGCAGTACTTC. This translates into CASSGGGGSSYEQYF.

The CDR3: CASSLMGLGHNEQFF. In DNA, the CDR3 is TGTGCCAGCAGCTTAATGGGACTAGGTCATAATGAGCAGTTCTTC. The rearrangement links TRBV11-2 to TRBJ2-1; 8 nucleotides match TRBD2. This CDR3 contains 15 residues. After removal of 2 bases from V and 7 bases from J, the junction contained 7 bases not matched to a gene. Germline CDR1 SGHAT, CDR2 FQNNGV.

The chain carries TRBV19 and TRBJ2-1; 15 nucleotides align to TRBD2. CDR1 and CDR2 from the germline V gene are LNHDA and SQIVND (reference sequence). With V trimmed by 4 bases and J by 5 bases, 3 bases remained unmatched. The CDR3 length is 16 residues. Here the CDR3 reads CASSTGLAGGNNEQFF. The CDR3 region has the DNA TGTGCCAGTAGTACCGGACTAGCGGGAGGGAACAATGAGCAGTTCTTC.

The chain uses TRBV6-5 and TRBJ2-3, with D tentatively TRBD2 (6 bases). The ends were cut back, 6 bases at V and 2 bases at J, with 15 bases in the middle. The CDR3 sequence is 15 residues long. Germline CDR1 is MNHEY and CDR2 is SVGAGI. In nucleotides, the CDR3 is TGTGCCAGCAGGCAGGGAGGCAGGGCCACAGATACGCAGTATTTT. Translation: CASRQGGRATDTQYF.

J is TRBJ1-1 and V is TRBV19; maybe TRBD1 (5 bases). The V end lost 5 bases, the J end lost 3 bases, and 13 bases lay between the germline ends. CDR1 and CDR2 (germline): LNHDA, SQIVND (reference sequence). CDR3 length: 14 residues. CDR3 residues: CASSPTGVDTEAFF. As DNA, the CDR3 is TGTGCCAGTAGTCCAACGGGGGTAGACACTGAAGCTTTCTTT.

The J gene is TRBJ2-1, the V gene TRBV7-3; D is unclear. The CDR3 totals 15 residues. Germline V gene sequence: CDR1 SGHTA, CDR2 FQGTGA. V lost 5 bases and J lost 0, with 11 bases in between. The CDR3 DNA reads TGTGCCAGCAGCCTTGGCCTCAGCTCCTACAATGAGCAGTTCTTC. Translation: CASSLGLSSYNEQFF. The complete variable domain, with remaining parts taken from reference TRBV7-3 and TRBJ2-1, reads GAGVSQTPSNKVTEKGKYVELRCDPISGHTALYWYRQSLGQGPEFLIYFQGTGAADDSGLPNDRFFAVRPEGSVSTLKIQRTERGDSAVYLCASSLGLSSYNEQFFGPGTRLTVL.

The chain uses TRBV28 and TRBJ1-1, with D possibly being TRBD1 (6 bases). V was pared by 8 bases and J by 0 bases, with 13 bases between. Germline CDR1 is MDHEN and CDR2 is SYDVKM. The CDR3 length is 14 residues. CDR3 bases: TGTGCCAGCCAAGCAACAGGGATGAACACTGAAGCTTTCTTT. Its protein is CASQATGMNTEAFF.

This clone was seen only once. The CDR3 is CASSSRGGGIYQPQHF. CDR3 in DNA: TGTGCCAGCAGTTCTCGTGGAGGGGGAATTTATCAGCCCCAGCATTTT. The chain links TRBV27 to TRBJ1-5; the D gene is possibly TRBD1 (6 bases). From germline, CDR1 is MNHEY and CDR2 SMNVEV (reference sequence). With 4 bases removed from V and 5 bases from J, the gap between germline ends came to 18 bases. This CDR3 has 16 residues.

The genes are TRBV7-2 and TRBJ2-1; no clear D. The germline gives CDR1 SGHTA, CDR2 FQGNSA. Trimming took 1 base from V and 2 from J, leaving 6 bases between them. The CDR3 extends over 14 amino acids. CDR3 DNA: TGTGCCAGCAGCTTAGGCGGCCCCTACAATGAGCAGTTCTTC. As protein: CASSLGGPYNEQFF.

This chain uses TRBV25-1 with TRBJ2-7, with D perhaps matching TRBD1 (7 bases). V lost 8 bases to trimming and J lost 0 bases, with 14 bases between them. This CDR3 comprises 14 residues. Looked up from germline, CDR1 is MGHDK and CDR2 is SYGVNS. CDR3 nucleotide sequence: TGTGCCAGCGCGGGACAGACGAGCTCCTACGAGCAGTACTTC. Protein sequence: CASAGQTSSYEQYF.

There are a few counts of this clone. The genes are TRBV2 and TRBJ1-2, with 9 bases fitting TRBD1. CDR1 and CDR2 (germline): SNHLY, FYNNEI. This CDR3 is 14 amino acids long. The V segment lost 8 bases and the J segment 4 bases; nucleotides outside the gene matches: 8. The CDR3 nucleotides read TGTGCCAGCGGACAGGGGACGACTGGCTATGGCTACACCTTC. It encodes CASGQGTTGYGYTF.

This sequence joins TRBV6-5 and TRBJ2-7, with 10 bases fitting TRBD1. This CDR3 spans 15 amino acids. Germline assignment: CDR1 MNHEY and CDR2 SVGAGI. With V trimmed by 6 bases and J by 3 bases, 8 bases remained unmatched. The CDR3 DNA reads TGTGCCAGCAGACTCCGGGACAGGGGATACTACGAGCAGTACTTC. Encoded protein: CASRLRDRGYYEQYF.

The CDR3 DNA reads as TGTGCCAGCAGCTTAGTTTTTGGCGGGGACATTCAGTACTTC. It is translated as CASSLVFGGDIQYF. The chain has TRBV11-2 and TRBJ2-4; a weak D match, TRBD2 (6 bases). This CDR3 has 14 residues. The ends were cut back, 1 base at V and 8 bases at J, with 12 bases in the middle. Germline V lookup: CDR1 SGHAT, CDR2 FQNNGV.